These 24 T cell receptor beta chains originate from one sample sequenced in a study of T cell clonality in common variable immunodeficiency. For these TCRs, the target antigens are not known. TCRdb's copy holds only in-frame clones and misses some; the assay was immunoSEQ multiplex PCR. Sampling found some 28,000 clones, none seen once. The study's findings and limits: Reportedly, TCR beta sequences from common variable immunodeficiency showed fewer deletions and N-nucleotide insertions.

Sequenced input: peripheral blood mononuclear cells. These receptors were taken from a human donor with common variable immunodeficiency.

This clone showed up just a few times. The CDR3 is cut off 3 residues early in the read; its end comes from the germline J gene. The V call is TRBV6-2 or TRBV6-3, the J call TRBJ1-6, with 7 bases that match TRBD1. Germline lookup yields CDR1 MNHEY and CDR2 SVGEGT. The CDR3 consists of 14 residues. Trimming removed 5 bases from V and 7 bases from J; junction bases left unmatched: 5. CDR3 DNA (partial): TGTGCCAGCAGTCCACAGGGGTGGAATTCACCC. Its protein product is CASSPQGWNSP. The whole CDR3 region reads CASSPQGWNSPLHF.

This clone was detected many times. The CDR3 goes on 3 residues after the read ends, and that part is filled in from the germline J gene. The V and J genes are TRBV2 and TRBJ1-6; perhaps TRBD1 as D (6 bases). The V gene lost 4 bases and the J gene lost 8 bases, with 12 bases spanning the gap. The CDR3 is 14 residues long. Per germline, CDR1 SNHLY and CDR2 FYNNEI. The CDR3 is CASSVQGGDSPLHF. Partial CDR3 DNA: TGTGCCAGCAGTGTCCAAGGGGGTGATTCACCC.

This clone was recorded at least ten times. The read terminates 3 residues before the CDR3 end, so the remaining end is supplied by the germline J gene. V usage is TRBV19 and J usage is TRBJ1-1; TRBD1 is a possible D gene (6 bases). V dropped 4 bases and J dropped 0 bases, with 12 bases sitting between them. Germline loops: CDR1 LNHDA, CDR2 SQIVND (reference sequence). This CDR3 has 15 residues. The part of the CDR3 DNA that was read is TGTGCCAGTAGTAGGACAGATGTCATGAACACTGAA. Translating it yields CASSRTDVMNTE. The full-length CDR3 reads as CASSRTDVMNTEAFF.

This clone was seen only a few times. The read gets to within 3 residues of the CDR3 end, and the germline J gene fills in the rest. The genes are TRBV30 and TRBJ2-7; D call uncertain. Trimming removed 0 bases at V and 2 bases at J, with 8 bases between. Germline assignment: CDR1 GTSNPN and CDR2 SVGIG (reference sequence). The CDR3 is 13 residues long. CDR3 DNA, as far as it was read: TGTGCCTGGAGTGTCCGCGGCCCCTACGAG. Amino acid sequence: CAWSVRGPYE. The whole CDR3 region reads CAWSVRGPYEQYF. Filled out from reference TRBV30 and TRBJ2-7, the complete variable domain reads SQTIHQWPATLVQPVGSPLSLECTVEGTSNPNLYWYRQAAGRGLQLLFYSVGIGQISSEVPQNLSASRPQDRQFILSSKKLLLSDSGFYLCAWSVRGPYEQYFGPGTRLTVT.

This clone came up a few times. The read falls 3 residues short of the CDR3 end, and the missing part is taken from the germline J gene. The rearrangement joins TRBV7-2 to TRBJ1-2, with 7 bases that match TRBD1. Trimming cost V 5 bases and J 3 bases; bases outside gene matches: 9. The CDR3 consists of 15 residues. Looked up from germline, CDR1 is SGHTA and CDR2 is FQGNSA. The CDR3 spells CASSEGRGQDYGYTF. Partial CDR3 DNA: TGTGCCAGCAGCGAAGGAAGGGGGCAGGACTATGGC.

CDR3 residues: CASSLARGNYGYTF. CDR3 DNA (partial): TGTGCCAGCAGCTTAGCGAGGGGGAACTATGGC. The gene calls are TRBV7-2 and TRBJ1-2; D perhaps matches TRBD1 (6 bases). The read ends 3 residues before the CDR3 terminus; that terminus is restored from the germline J gene. Germline CDR1 and CDR2: SGHTA and FQGNSA. V dropped 0 bases and J dropped 2 bases, with 7 bases sitting between them. This CDR3 contains 14 residues.

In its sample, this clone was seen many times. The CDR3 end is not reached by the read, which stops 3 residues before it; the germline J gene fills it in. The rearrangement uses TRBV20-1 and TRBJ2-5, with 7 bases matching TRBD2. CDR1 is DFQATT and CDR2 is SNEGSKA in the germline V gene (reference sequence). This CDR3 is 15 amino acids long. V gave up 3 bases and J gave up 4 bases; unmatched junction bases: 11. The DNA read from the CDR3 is TGCAGTGCTAGGGTAGGGACTATGGTGCGAGAGACC. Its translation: CSARVGTMVRET. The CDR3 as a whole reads CSARVGTMVRETQYF.

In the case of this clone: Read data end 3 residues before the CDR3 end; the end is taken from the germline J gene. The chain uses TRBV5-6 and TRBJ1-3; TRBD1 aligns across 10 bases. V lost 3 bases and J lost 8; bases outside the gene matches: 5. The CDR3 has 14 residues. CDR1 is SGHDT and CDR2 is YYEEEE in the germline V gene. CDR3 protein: CASSSEDRGDTIYF. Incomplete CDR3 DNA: TGTGCCAGCAGCTCAGAGGACAGGGGGGACACC. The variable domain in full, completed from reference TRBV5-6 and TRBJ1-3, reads DAGVTQSPTHLIKTRGQQVTLRCSPKSGHDTVSWYQQALGQGPQFIFQYYEEEERQRGNFPDRFSGHQFPNYSSELNVNALLLGDSALYLCASSSEDRGDTIYFGEGSWLTVV.

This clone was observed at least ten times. Incomplete CDR3 DNA: TGCGCCAGCAGCTCACCGGGACTAGCGGAACTAATGGAGACC. Its translation is CASSSPGLAELMET. The entire CDR3 protein reads CASSSPGLAELMETQYF. The V call is TRBV5-1, the J call TRBJ2-5; 11 bases line up with TRBD2. The read gets to within 3 residues of the CDR3 end, and the germline J gene fills in the rest. The CDR3 length is 17 residues. Germline trimming cut 3 bases from V and 5 bases from J; bases unmatched to any gene: 12. Germline CDR1 reads SGHRS; CDR2 reads YFSETQ.

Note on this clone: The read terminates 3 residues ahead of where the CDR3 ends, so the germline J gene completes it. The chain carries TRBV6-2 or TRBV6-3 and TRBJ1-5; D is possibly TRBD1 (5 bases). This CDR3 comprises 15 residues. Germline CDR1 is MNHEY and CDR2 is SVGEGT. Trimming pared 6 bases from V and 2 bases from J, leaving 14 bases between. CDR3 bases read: TGTGCCAGCAGACACGGGGGGGAACGCAATCAGCCC. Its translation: CASRHGGERNQP. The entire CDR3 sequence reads CASRHGGERNQPQHF.

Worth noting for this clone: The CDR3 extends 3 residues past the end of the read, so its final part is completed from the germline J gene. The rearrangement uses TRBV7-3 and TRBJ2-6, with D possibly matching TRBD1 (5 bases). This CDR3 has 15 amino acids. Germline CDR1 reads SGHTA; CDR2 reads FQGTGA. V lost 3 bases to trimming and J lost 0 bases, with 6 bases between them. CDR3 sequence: CASSFTGSGANVLTF. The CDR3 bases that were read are TGTGCCAGCAGCTTCACAGGCTCTGGGGCCAACGTC.

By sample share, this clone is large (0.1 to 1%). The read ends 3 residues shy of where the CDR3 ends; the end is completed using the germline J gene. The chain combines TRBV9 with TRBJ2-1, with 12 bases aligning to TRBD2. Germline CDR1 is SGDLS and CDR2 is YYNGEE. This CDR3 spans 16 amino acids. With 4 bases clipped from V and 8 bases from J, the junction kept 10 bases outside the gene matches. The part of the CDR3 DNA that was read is TGTGCCAGCAGCTCCAGCCCCCTAGCGGGGGGGGATGAG. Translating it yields CASSSSPLAGGDE. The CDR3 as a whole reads CASSSSPLAGGDEQFF.

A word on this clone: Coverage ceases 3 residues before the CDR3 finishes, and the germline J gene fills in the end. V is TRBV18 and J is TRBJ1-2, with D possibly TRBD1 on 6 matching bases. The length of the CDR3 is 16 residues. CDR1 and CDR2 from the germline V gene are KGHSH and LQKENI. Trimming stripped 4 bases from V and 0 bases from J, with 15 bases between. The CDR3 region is CASSQYLGGTNYGYTF. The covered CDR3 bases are TGTGCCAGCTCACAGTATCTAGGGGGAACTAACTATGGC. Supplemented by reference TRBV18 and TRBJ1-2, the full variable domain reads NAGVMQNPRHLVRRRGQEARLRCSPMKGHSHVYWYRQLPEEGLKFMVYLQKENIIDESGMPKERFSAEFPKEGPSILRIQQVVRGDSAAYFCASSQYLGGTNYGYTFGSGTRLTVV.

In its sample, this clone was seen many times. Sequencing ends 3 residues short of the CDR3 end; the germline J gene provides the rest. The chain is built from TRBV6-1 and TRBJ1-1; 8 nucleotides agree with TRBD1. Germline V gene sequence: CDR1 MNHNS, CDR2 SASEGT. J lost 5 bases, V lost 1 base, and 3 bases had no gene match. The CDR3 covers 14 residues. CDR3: CASSEGDRGTEAFF. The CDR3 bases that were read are TGTGCCAGCAGTGAAGGAGACAGGGGAACTGAA.

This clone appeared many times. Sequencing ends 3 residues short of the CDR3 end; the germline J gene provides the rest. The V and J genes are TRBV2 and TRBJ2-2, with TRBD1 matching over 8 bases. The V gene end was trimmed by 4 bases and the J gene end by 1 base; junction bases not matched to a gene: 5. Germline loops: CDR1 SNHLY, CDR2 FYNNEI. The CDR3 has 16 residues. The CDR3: CASSGQGAQNTGELFF. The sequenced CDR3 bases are TGTGCCAGCAGTGGCCAGGGGGCGCAGAACACCGGGGAG.

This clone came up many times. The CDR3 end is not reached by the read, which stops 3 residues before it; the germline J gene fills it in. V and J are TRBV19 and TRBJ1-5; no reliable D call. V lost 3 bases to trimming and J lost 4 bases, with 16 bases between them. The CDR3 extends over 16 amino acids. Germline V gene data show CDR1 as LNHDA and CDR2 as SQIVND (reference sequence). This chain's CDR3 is CASSIGGGGGNQPQHF. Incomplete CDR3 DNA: TGTGCCAGTAGTATTGGCGGAGGAGGAGGAAATCAGCCC.

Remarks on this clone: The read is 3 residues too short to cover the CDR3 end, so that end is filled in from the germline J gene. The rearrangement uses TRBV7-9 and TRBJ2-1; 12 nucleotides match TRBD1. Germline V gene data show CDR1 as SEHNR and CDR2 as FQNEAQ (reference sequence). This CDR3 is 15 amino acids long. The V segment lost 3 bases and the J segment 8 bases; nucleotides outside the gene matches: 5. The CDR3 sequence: CASSLGQGAKDEQFF. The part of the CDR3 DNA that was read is TGTGCCAGCAGCTTGGGACAGGGGGCAAAAGATGAG.

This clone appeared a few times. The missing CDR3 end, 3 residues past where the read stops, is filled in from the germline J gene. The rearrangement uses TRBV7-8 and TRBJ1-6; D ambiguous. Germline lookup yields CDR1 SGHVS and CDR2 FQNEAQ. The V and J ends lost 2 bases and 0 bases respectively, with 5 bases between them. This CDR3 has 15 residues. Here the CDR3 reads CASSLRVSYNSPLHF. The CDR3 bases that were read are TGTGCCAGCAGCTTAAGGGTCTCCTATAATTCACCC.

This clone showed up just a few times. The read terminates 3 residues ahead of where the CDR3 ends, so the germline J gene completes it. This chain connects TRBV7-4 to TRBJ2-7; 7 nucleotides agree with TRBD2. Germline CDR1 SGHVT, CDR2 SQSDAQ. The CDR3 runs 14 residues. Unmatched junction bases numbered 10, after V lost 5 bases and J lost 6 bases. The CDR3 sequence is CASSKLLGGSEQYF. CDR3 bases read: TGTGCCAGCAGCAAGCTTTTGGGGGGGTCCGAG.

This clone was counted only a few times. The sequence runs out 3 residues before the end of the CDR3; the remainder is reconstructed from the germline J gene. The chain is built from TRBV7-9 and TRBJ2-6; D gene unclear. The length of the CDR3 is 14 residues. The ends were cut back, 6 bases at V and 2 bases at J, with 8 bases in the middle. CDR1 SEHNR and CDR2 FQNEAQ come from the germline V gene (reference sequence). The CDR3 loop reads CASRSKTGANVLTF. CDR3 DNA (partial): TGTGCCAGCAGGTCCAAAACTGGGGCCAACGTC.

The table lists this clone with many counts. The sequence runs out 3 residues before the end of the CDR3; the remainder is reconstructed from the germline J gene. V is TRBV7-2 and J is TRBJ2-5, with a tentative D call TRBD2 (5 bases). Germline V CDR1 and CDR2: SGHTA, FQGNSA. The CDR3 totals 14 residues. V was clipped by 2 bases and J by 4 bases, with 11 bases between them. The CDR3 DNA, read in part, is TGTGCCAGCAGCTTACTAGCTTCTGCAGAGACC. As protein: CASSLLASAET. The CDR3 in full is CASSLLASAETQYF.

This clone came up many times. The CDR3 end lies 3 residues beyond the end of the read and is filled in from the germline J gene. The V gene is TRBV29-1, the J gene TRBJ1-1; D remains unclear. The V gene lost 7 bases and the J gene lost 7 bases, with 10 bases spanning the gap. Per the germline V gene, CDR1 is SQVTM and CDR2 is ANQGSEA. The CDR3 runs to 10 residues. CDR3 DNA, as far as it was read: TGCAGCGCTCTACGGGGTGAA. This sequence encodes CSALRGE. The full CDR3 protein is CSALRGEAFF.

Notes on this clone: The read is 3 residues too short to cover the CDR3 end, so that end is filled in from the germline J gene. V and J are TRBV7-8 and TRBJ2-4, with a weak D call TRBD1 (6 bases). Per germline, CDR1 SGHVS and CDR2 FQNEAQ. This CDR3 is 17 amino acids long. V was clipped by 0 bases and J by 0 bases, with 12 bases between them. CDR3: CASSLAGWDIAKNIQYF. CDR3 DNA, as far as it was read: TGTGCCAGCAGCTTAGCAGGCTGGGACATAGCCAAAAACATT.

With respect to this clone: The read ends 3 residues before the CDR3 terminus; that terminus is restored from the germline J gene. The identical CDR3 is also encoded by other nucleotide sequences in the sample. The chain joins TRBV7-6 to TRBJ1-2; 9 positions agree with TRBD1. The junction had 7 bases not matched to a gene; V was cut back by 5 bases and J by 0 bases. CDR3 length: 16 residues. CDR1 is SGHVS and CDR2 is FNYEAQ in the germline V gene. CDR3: CASSEGTGRANYGYTF. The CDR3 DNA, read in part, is TGTGCCAGCAGCGAAGGGACAGGGAGAGCTAACTATGGC.